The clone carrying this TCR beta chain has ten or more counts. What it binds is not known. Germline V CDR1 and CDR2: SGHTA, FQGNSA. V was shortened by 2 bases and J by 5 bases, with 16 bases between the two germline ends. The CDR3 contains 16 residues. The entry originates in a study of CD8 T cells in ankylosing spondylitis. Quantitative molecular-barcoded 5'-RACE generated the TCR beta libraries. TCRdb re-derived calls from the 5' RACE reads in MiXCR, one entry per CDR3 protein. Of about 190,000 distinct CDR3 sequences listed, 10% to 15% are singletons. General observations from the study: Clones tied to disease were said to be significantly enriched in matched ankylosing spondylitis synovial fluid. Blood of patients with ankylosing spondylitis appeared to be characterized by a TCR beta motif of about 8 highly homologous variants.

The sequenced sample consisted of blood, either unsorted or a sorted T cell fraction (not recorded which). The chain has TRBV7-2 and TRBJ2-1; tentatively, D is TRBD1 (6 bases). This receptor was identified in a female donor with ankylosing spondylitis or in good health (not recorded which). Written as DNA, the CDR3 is TGTGCCAGCAGCTTAACGCCGGGACAACACGACAATGAGCAGTTCTTC. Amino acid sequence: CASSLTPGQHDNEQFF.